The 20 T cell receptor beta chains below were found in one sample sequenced in a study of T-cell memory formation after mild COVID-19. A single record per CDR3 protein comes from TCRdb applying MiXCR to the 5' RACE reads. The repertoire includes hundreds of thousands of distinct CDR3 sequences, about 22% of them detected once, and around 9.2% sits in the top ten. The source material was PBMCs or a T cell subset sorted from them (not recorded which). The source of these receptors is an adult woman who had mild COVID-19 (a few samples of this study predate the infection). Cell type and time point are not known.

This clonotype was detected a few times. The gene calls are TRBV4-1 and TRBJ1-2; perhaps TRBD1 as D (6 bases). Germline V gene data show CDR1 as MGHRA and CDR2 as YSYEKL. Trimming shortened V by 1 base and J by 5 bases, and 14 bases separated the two germline ends. The length of the CDR3 is 15 residues. The CDR3 nucleotides are TGCGCCAGCAGCCAAGGAGGGAGACAGGATTATGGCTACACCTTC. This sequence encodes CASSQGGRQDYGYTF.

This clonotype was found a few times. The CDR3 reads CASSLNQDQETQYF. CDR3 DNA: TGTGCCAGCAGTCTTAACCAGGACCAAGAGACCCAGTACTTC. V usage is TRBV6-2 or TRBV6-3 and J usage is TRBJ2-5; the D is unclear. CDR3 length: 14 amino acids. Trimming pared 5 bases from V and 0 bases from J, leaving 10 bases between. CDR1 and CDR2 (germline): MNHEY, SVGEGT.

This chain links TRBV30 with TRBJ1-1; D ambiguous. Germline loops: CDR1 GTSNPN, CDR2 SVGIG (reference sequence). This CDR3 is 13 amino acids long. V was shortened by 0 bases and J by 7 bases, with 12 bases between the two germline ends. CDR3 sequence reads: CAWSVGGYGEAFF. The CDR3 nucleotides read TGTGCCTGGAGTGTAGGAGGGTACGGTGAAGCTTTCTTT.

CDR3 DNA sequence: TGTGCCAGCAGCTCCAAGGCGGAGGGGAGCTGGCACCTGTTCTTT. Residues: CASSSKAEGSWHLFF. The chain employs TRBV5-5 and TRBJ1-1, with D possibly matching TRBD1 (5 bases). CDR1 SGHKS and CDR2 YYEKEE come from the germline V gene (reference sequence). The CDR3 totals 15 residues. The V gene lost 3 bases and the J gene lost 14 bases, with 26 bases spanning the gap.

The chain combines TRBV12-3 or TRBV12-4 with TRBJ2-1; weak D call: TRBD1 (6 bases). The CDR3 sequence is 13 residues long. The germline V and J ends were trimmed by 6 bases and 6 bases, with 12 bases remaining between them. This CDR3 is CASRSGTFNEQFF. CDR3 DNA: TGTGCCAGCAGGTCAGGGACATTCAATGAGCAGTTCTTC.

This clonotype has just a few counts. The chain is built from TRBV7-9 and TRBJ1-3, with no clear D. Trimming pared 5 bases from V and 2 bases from J, leaving 10 bases between. The CDR3 is 14 residues long. The germline gives CDR1 SEHNR, CDR2 FQNEAQ (reference sequence). CDR3 DNA sequence: TGTGCCAGCAGCCACGATGCTACTGGAAACACCATATATTTT. Protein sequence: CASSHDATGNTIYF.

The CDR3 DNA is TGTGCCAGCAGCTTAAGTCCAGGGAGCGGCTACACCTTC. It is translated as CASSLSPGSGYTF. This sequence joins TRBV7-9 and TRBJ1-2; a weak D match, TRBD1 (5 bases). This CDR3 is built from 13 residues. CDR1 is SEHNR, CDR2 FQNEAQ, per germline (reference sequence). Trimming removed 2 bases from V and 8 bases from J, with 12 bases in between.

This clonotype has only a few counts. The chain has TRBV3-1 and TRBJ2-2; maybe TRBD2 (5 bases). Germline V gene lookup returns CDR1 LGHDT and CDR2 YNNKEL (reference sequence). Trimming shortened V by 4 bases and J by 6 bases, and 18 bases separated the two germline ends. This CDR3 spans 16 amino acids. The CDR3 region is CASSLAGITVPGELFF. In nucleotides, the CDR3 is TGTGCCAGCAGCCTTGCGGGCATAACCGTCCCCGGGGAGCTGTTTTTT.

This clonotype was seen more than once but under ten times. CDR3 bases: TGCGCCAGCAGACCGTTAAGGGGCGGGGACAGGGCAACCTACGAGCAGTACTTC. It is translated as CASRPLRGGDRATYEQYF. The rearrangement joins TRBV23-1 to TRBJ2-7; 9 bases align to TRBD1. TRBV23-1 is flagged as an ORF with uncertain function. V shed 6 bases and J 2 bases; nucleotides not matched to a gene: 17. CDR3 length: 18 residues.

This clonotype appeared a few times. The genes are TRBV9 and TRBJ1-1, with 9 bases fitting TRBD1. Germline trimming cut 0 bases from V and 1 base from J; bases unmatched to any gene: 4. This CDR3 spans 16 amino acids. Germline V gene sequence: CDR1 SGDLS, CDR2 YYNGEE. The CDR3 nucleotides read TGTGCCAGCAGCGTAGGGGACAGGGTCGCGAACACTGAAGCTTTCTTT. This gives the protein CASSVGDRVANTEAFF.

The chain recombines TRBV3-1 with TRBJ1-1; D ambiguous. V lost 1 base and J 1 base, leaving 10 bases between the germline ends. The CDR3 has 15 amino acids. From germline, CDR1 is LGHDT and CDR2 YNNKEL (reference sequence). In DNA, the CDR3 is TGTGCCAGCAGCCAAGGTCCAGGCCGGAACACTGAAGCTTTCTTT. Its translation is CASSQGPGRNTEAFF.

This clonotype came up once. The germline gene is not matched at one end of the junction; a read error may be the cause. The gene calls are TRBV18 and TRBJ2-7; D is undetermined. This CDR3 region has 20 residues. The germline gives CDR1 KGHSH, CDR2 LQKENI. For the CDR3, the DNA is TGTGCCGGCTCCGTAAATCGGGCTGCCGTAAATCCGGGTACCTCCTACGAGCAGTACTTC. Protein sequence: CAGSVNRAAVNPGTSYEQYF.

This clonotype was seen only a few times. The rearrangement uses TRBV4-3 and TRBJ2-7; D is perhaps TRBD1 (5 bases). The V end lost 1 base, the J end lost 3 bases, and 16 bases lay between the germline ends. Germline assignment: CDR1 LGHNA and CDR2 YSLEER. The CDR3 length is 16 residues. CDR3 DNA: TGCGCCAGCAGCCAAGCGGCAGGGCAAAAAATCTACGAGCAGTACTTC. It translates to CASSQAAGQKIYEQYF.

The V call is TRBV7-9, the J call TRBJ2-4; D unresolved. From germline, CDR1 is SEHNR and CDR2 FQNEAQ (reference sequence). V was cut by 9 bases and J by 7 bases, with 13 bases left in between. This CDR3 has 12 residues. CDR3 residues: CASDGVGNIQYF. The CDR3 bases are TGTGCCAGTGACGGAGTTGGGAACATTCAGTACTTC. Variable domain in full (rest from reference TRBV7-9 and TRBJ2-4): DTGVSQNPRHKITKRGQNVTFRCDPISEHNRLYWYRQTLGQGPEFLTYFQNEAQLEKSRLLSDRFSAERPKGSFSTLEIQRTEQGDSAMYLCASDGVGNIQYFGAGTRLSVL.

The J gene is TRBJ2-2, the V gene TRBV3-1; maybe TRBD2 (5 bases). V was clipped by 4 bases and J by 1 base, with 16 bases between them. Germline V gene lookup returns CDR1 LGHDT and CDR2 YNNKEL (reference sequence). This CDR3 comprises 17 residues. The CDR3 reads CASSRGPSGGNTGELFF. The DNA of the CDR3 is TGTGCCAGCAGCCGCGGCCCCAGCGGTGGGAACACCGGGGAGCTGTTTTTT.

This clonotype was seen more than once but under ten times. This chain uses TRBV5-1 with TRBJ2-3; the match to TRBD2 covers 14 bases. Germline CDR1 is SGHRS and CDR2 is YFSETQ. The length of the CDR3 is 16 residues. The ends lost 4 bases at V and 2 bases at J; junction bases unmatched: 3. CDR3: CASSRGLAGVTDTQYF. CDR3 bases: TGCGCCAGCAGCAGGGGACTAGCGGGGGTCACAGATACGCAGTATTTT.

This chain joins TRBV7-8 and TRBJ2-7; 8 bases map to TRBD2. V was clipped by 2 bases and J by 2 bases; unmatched bases: 5. Germline loops: CDR1 SGHVS, CDR2 FQNEAQ. The CDR3 runs 15 residues. CDR3: CASSLSSGSTYEQYF. The CDR3 bases are TGTGCCAGCAGCTTATCGAGCGGGAGCACCTACGAGCAGTACTTC.

The rearrangement links TRBV7-2 to TRBJ2-1, with 9 bases aligning to TRBD2. The CDR3 sequence is 16 residues long. V lost 5 bases and J lost 4; bases outside the gene matches: 9. Germline-derived CDR1 and CDR2 are SGHTA and FQGNSA. The CDR3 spells CASSPRRGGSYNEQFF. For the CDR3, the DNA is TGTGCCAGCAGCCCTCGGCGGGGGGGGTCTTACAATGAGCAGTTCTTC.

This clonotype was seen a few times. The chain combines TRBV12-3 or TRBV12-4 with TRBJ2-7, with 12 bases matching TRBD1. Losses at the gene ends were 5 bases for V and 4 bases for J; bases not matched to a gene: 15. CDR3 length equals 18 residues. The CDR3 nucleotides read TGTGCCAGCAGTCAAAATCCGGGACAGGGGGCGACTCCTTACGAGCAGTACTTC. It is translated as CASSQNPGQGATPYEQYF.

This clonotype showed up just a few times. The chain links TRBV3-1 to TRBJ1-5; no definite D call. CDR3 length equals 15 residues. V lost 1 base and J 1 base, leaving 8 bases between the germline ends. Per the germline V gene, CDR1 is LGHDT and CDR2 is YNNKEL (reference sequence). For the CDR3, the DNA is TGTGCCAGCAGCCAAGGGCAACCAAGCAATCAGCCCCAGCATTTT. Translating it yields CASSQGQPSNQPQHF.